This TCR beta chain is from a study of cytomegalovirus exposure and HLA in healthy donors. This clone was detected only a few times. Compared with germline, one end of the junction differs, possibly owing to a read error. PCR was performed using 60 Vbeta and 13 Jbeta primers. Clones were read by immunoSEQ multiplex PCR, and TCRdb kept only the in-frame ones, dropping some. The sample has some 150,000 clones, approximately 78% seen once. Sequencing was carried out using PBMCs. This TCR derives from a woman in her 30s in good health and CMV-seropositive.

The CDR3 loop reads CASRHRLAGLTDTQYF. The CDR3 nucleotides are TGCGCCAGCCGCCACCGACTAGCGGGACTCACAGATACGCAGTATTTT. V gene TRBV4-1 combines with J gene TRBJ2-3; 11 nucleotides agree with TRBD2. Germline V gene lookup returns CDR1 MGHRA and CDR2 YSYEKL. The CDR3 covers 16 residues.